The 26 T cell receptor beta chains below all came from one sample that was sequenced in a study of early T cells in non-severe SARS-CoV-2 infection. TCRdb itself ran the 5' RACE reads through MiXCR, one entry per CDR3 protein. The sample has 50,000 to 65,000 distinct CDR3 sequences, roughly an eighth seen once. The source material was whole blood. Every receptor here comes from an adult who was a healthcare worker with PCR-confirmed SARS-CoV-2 infection or an uninfected control (not recorded which).

This clonotype was picked up many times. The rearrangement joins TRBV3-1 to TRBJ1-5; D uncertain. The CDR3 extends over 15 amino acids. Germline V gene data show CDR1 as LGHDT and CDR2 as YNNKEL (reference sequence). The V end was cut by 6 bases, the J end by 2 bases, with 14 bases between. The CDR3 coding sequence is TGTGCCAGCAGTCCAAGGTTCTCGGGCAATCAGCCCCAGCATTTT. Its protein product is CASSPRFSGNQPQHF.

This clonotype was picked up many times. The gene calls are TRBV23-1 and TRBJ2-7; the match to TRBD1 covers 8 bases. TRBV23-1 has ORF status, its function being uncertain. This CDR3 region has 16 residues. V lost 0 bases, J lost 2 bases, and 6 bases stayed unmatched. The CDR3 region is CASSQSGQATAYEQYF. CDR3 DNA: TGCGCCAGCAGTCAATCGGGACAGGCAACGGCCTACGAGCAGTACTTC.

This clonotype was counted a few times. CDR3 amino acids: CASSQNRDPPQYF. The DNA for the CDR3 is TGCGCCAGCAGCCAAAACCGGGACCCTCCGCAGTATTTT. The rearrangement uses TRBV4-3 and TRBJ2-3; D possibly matches TRBD1 or TRBD2 (5 bases each). V was shortened by 2 bases and J by 10 bases, with 13 bases between the two germline ends. Germline CDR1 is LGHNA and CDR2 is YSLEER. The CDR3 length is 13 residues.

This clonotype was detected ten times or more. The V and J genes are TRBV2 and TRBJ1-5; D call uncertain. Germline lookup yields CDR1 SNHLY and CDR2 FYNNEI. Trimming took 8 bases from V and 3 from J, leaving 11 bases between them. The CDR3 runs 13 residues. CDR3 coding DNA: TGTGCCAGCCATCCGGACCACAATCAGCCCCAGCATTTT. Its translation is CASHPDHNQPQHF.

This clonotype was seen ten or more times. The chain employs TRBV20-1 and TRBJ2-5; D tentatively fits TRBD1 or TRBD2 (5 bases each). This CDR3 is built from 13 residues. The V end was cut by 1 base, the J end by 5 bases, with 11 bases between. Germline CDR1 DFQATT, CDR2 SNEGSKA (reference sequence). The CDR3 DNA follows: TGCAGTGCTAGAGCTACTGGGGGTGAGACCCAGTACTTC. This gives the protein CSARATGGETQYF.

This chain uses TRBV18 with TRBJ1-1, with D possibly TRBD1 on 6 matching bases. V gave up 2 bases and J gave up 8 bases, with 21 bases separating them. This CDR3 has 16 amino acids. Germline assignment: CDR1 KGHSH and CDR2 LQKENI. CDR3 sequence reads: CASSPATLQGTAEAFF. DNA for the CDR3: TGTGCCAGCTCACCAGCCACCCTCCAGGGGACGGCAGAAGCTTTCTTT.

CDR3 sequence: CASSYSSRGGTEAFF. CDR3 DNA sequence: TGTGCCAGCAGTTACTCTTCCCGGGGAGGTACTGAAGCTTTCTTT. This chain uses TRBV6-5 with TRBJ1-1; no reliable D call. The CDR3 totals 15 residues. Germline CDR1 is MNHEY and CDR2 is SVGAGI. Trimming cost V 0 bases and J 5 bases, with 13 bases left between them.

The V call is TRBV18, the J call TRBJ2-2; D is uncertain. CDR3 length equals 14 residues. The V and J ends lost 0 bases and 4 bases respectively, with 6 bases between them. CDR1 and CDR2 (germline): KGHSH, LQKENI. The CDR3 reads CASSPPSVTGELFF. In DNA form, the CDR3 reads TGTGCCAGCTCACCACCCTCTGTCACCGGGGAGCTGTTTTTT. Full variable domain (missing parts from reference TRBV18 and TRBJ2-2): NAGVMQNPRHLVRRRGQEARLRCSPMKGHSHVYWYRQLPEEGLKFMVYLQKENIIDESGMPKERFSAEFPKEGPSILRIQQVVRGDSAAYFCASSPPSVTGELFFGEGSRLTVL.

CDR3 coding DNA: TGTGCCAGCAGCTTGCCGCGGACTAGCGGGGGGGTGGTTGAGACCCAGTACTTC. This translates into CASSLPRTSGGVVETQYF. The chain recombines TRBV7-2 with TRBJ2-5; 15 nucleotides match TRBD2. The CDR3 has 18 residues. The J segment lost 5 bases and the V segment lost 3 bases, leaving 10 bases of the junction unmatched. Germline V CDR1 and CDR2: SGHTA, FQGNSA.

There are a few counts of this clonotype. The chain couples TRBV11-2 to TRBJ2-7; TRBD1 is a possible D gene (8 bases). This CDR3 is 15 amino acids long. Germline V gene sequence: CDR1 SGHAT, CDR2 FQNNGV. Trimming left V 5 bases short and J 6 bases short, with 20 bases between. CDR3 in DNA: TGTGCCAGCAGCAAAACAGGGGGGGGATTAGTCGAGCAGTACTTC. It translates to CASSKTGGGLVEQYF.

This clonotype has a handful of counts. The chain carries TRBV19 and TRBJ1-4; a weak D match, TRBD1 (6 bases). Per the germline V gene, CDR1 is LNHDA and CDR2 is SQIVND (reference sequence). Trimming pared 10 bases from V and 6 bases from J, leaving 15 bases between. There are 13 residues in the CDR3. The DNA of the CDR3 is TGTGCCACCCGGGGCCCAGGGGATGAAAAACTGTTTTTT. Amino acids: CATRGPGDEKLFF.

This clonotype turned up a few times. This chain joins TRBV10-3 and TRBJ2-1; 9 nucleotides align to TRBD2. Per germline, CDR1 ENHRY and CDR2 SYGVKD. This CDR3 is 14 amino acids long. With V trimmed by 7 bases and J by 4 bases, 5 bases remained unmatched. The CDR3 DNA follows: TGTGCCATCACCCGGACTAGCGTTTACAATGAGCAGTTCTTC. Translation: CAITRTSVYNEQFF.

The V and J genes are TRBV20-1 and TRBJ2-5, with TRBD2 matching over 14 bases. V dropped 6 bases and J dropped 2; count of bases not matched to a gene: 8. There are 16 residues in the CDR3. Germline loops: CDR1 DFQATT, CDR2 SNEGSKA (reference sequence). CDR3 DNA sequence: TGCAGTGCAAGCGTATGGACTAGCGGGGGGCAAGAGACCCAGTACTTC. It encodes CSASVWTSGGQETQYF.

This chain uses TRBV12-3 or TRBV12-4 with TRBJ2-1; 14 nucleotides line up with TRBD2. The CDR3 consists of 16 residues. Trimming took 6 bases from V and 6 from J; bases not matched to a gene: 7. The CDR3 nucleotides read TGTGCCAGCAGCTCCCAGACTAGCGGGGGGGCCAATGAGCAGTTCTTC. Translated, it gives CASSSQTSGGANEQFF.

This clonotype has more than one count but fewer than ten. The rearrangement uses TRBV27 and TRBJ1-5; a possible D gene is TRBD1 (5 bases). The CDR3 contains 13 residues. Trimming pared 8 bases from V and 5 bases from J, leaving 13 bases between. Germline lookup yields CDR1 MNHEY and CDR2 SMNVEV (reference sequence). In nucleotides, the CDR3 is TGTGCCAGCCGTCCAGGGAGGCATCAGCCCCAGCATTTT. It yields the protein CASRPGRHQPQHF.

The genes are TRBV29-1 and TRBJ2-4; either TRBD1 or TRBD2 may fit D (5 bases each). Germline V gives CDR1 SQVTM, CDR2 ANQGSEA. V was shortened by 7 bases and J by 2 bases, with 9 bases between the two germline ends. The CDR3 contains 12 residues. This CDR3 reads CSGGTTKNIQYF. CDR3 DNA sequence: TGCAGCGGGGGGACGACCAAAAACATTCAGTACTTC.

This clonotype was picked up many times. The rearrangement uses TRBV20-1 and TRBJ2-3; D is perhaps TRBD1 or TRBD2 (5 bases each). This CDR3 has 15 residues. V lost 6 bases and J 2 bases, leaving 18 bases between the germline ends. CDR1 and CDR2 from the germline V gene are DFQATT and SNEGSKA (reference sequence). As DNA, the CDR3 is TGCAGTGCCCCCATACTCGGGACGGTCACAGATACGCAGTATTTT. Translated, it gives CSAPILGTVTDTQYF.

The chain couples TRBV20-1 to TRBJ1-2; TRBD1 is a possible D gene (5 bases). The V end lost 2 bases, the J end lost 2 bases, and 6 bases lay between the germline ends. From germline, CDR1 is DFQATT and CDR2 SNEGSKA (reference sequence). CDR3 length: 12 residues. The CDR3 loop reads CSARQGNYGYTF. The DNA for the CDR3 is TGCAGTGCTAGACAGGGAAACTATGGCTACACCTTC.

This clonotype appeared many times. The CDR3 DNA sequence: TGTGCCAGCAGCTTACGGACGAACACCGGGGAGCTGTTTTTT. This sequence encodes CASSLRTNTGELFF. This chain connects TRBV11-2 to TRBJ2-2; D unclear. Per the germline V gene, CDR1 is SGHAT and CDR2 is FQNNGV. The length of the CDR3 is 14 residues. The germline V and J ends were trimmed by 2 bases and 0 bases, with 4 bases remaining between them.

The chain combines TRBV2 with TRBJ1-1, with D unclear. CDR1 and CDR2 from the germline V gene are SNHLY and FYNNEI. V dropped 2 bases and J dropped 11 bases, with 12 bases sitting between them. This CDR3 has 12 residues. The CDR3 loop reads CASSESRNSAFF. The CDR3 coding sequence is TGTGCCAGCAGTGAATCGAGGAACTCGGCTTTCTTT.

This clonotype was counted only a few times. The chain employs TRBV24-1 and TRBJ2-5; 9 bases map to TRBD1. CDR3 length equals 15 residues. V was pared by 2 bases and J by 5 bases, with 5 bases of the junction left unmatched. Germline V CDR1 and CDR2: KGHDR, SFDVKD. The DNA for the CDR3 is TGTGCCACCAGTGATTCCGGGACAGGGATGGAGACCCAGTACTTC. This encodes CATSDSGTGMETQYF.

This clonotype was observed a handful of times. This rearrangement joins TRBV6-5 to TRBJ2-1; D is perhaps TRBD1 or TRBD2 (5 bases each). V was trimmed by 2 bases and J by 6 bases, leaving 14 bases between them. Germline values: CDR1 MNHEY, CDR2 SVGAGI. The CDR3 consists of 15 residues. In nucleotides, the CDR3 is TGTGCCAGCAGTTACAATGGGGGTATGGGCAATGAGCAGTTCTTC. It codes for CASSYNGGMGNEQFF.

The chain has TRBV5-1 and TRBJ2-7; D unresolved. The CDR3 has 12 amino acids. Germline CDR1 and CDR2: SGHRS and YFSETQ. Trimming removed 0 bases at V and 6 bases at J, with 7 bases between. The chain's CDR3 is CASSLGGGEQYF. For the CDR3, the DNA is TGCGCCAGCAGCTTGGGCGGCGGCGAGCAGTACTTC.

In its sample, this clonotype was seen a few times. This rearrangement joins TRBV6-2 or TRBV6-3 to TRBJ1-5; D not certain. Germline CDR1 MNHEY, CDR2 SVGEGT. The CDR3 length is 13 residues. V gave up 2 bases and J gave up 3 bases, with 5 bases separating them. The CDR3 DNA is TGTGCCAGCAGTTACCGGATCAATCAGCCCCAGCATTTT. It specifies CASSYRINQPQHF.

The chain recombines TRBV10-1 with TRBJ2-1; D is ambiguous. Trimming shortened V by 8 bases and J by 10 bases, and 18 bases separated the two germline ends. The CDR3 is 13 amino acids. The germline V gene has CDR1 WNHNN and CDR2 SYGVQD (reference sequence). The CDR3 sequence is CASEDPALAEQFF. In nucleotides, the CDR3 is TGCGCCAGCGAAGATCCAGCGTTAGCCGAGCAGTTCTTC.

The V call is TRBV29-1, the J call TRBJ2-5, with D unresolved. The CDR3 runs 12 residues. The V end was cut by 4 bases, the J end by 1 base, with 7 bases between. Germline V gives CDR1 SQVTM, CDR2 ANQGSEA. Here the CDR3 reads CSVVHLQETQYF. CDR3 DNA sequence: TGCAGCGTTGTTCACCTCCAAGAGACCCAGTACTTC.